The TCR beta chain under discussion was sequenced for a study of CD8+CD57+ T cells in acquired aplastic anemia. About the study: The sorted CD4+ and CD8+ cells yielded an average around 3.2 ug of DNA.

This clonotype was recorded many times. This CDR3 comprises 12 residues. CDR1 is DFQATT and CDR2 is SNEGSKA in the germline V gene (reference sequence). V was pared by 6 bases and J by 3 bases, with 12 bases between. CD8+CD57+ cell expansion had been shown by flow cytometry in patients chosen for sequencing. At the time of blood sampling, patients had not yet received any therapy. Genomic DNA was employed as the template in profiling TCR beta VDJ and CDR3. One entry per CDR3 protein results from TCRdb running MiXCR on the reads. The repertoire includes 450,000 to 550,000 distinct CDR3 sequences, approximately 33% of them detected once, and 0.7% to 1% sits in the top ten.

This TCR was recovered from a human donor with aplastic anemia. Sequenced material: sorted CD4+, CD8+, or CD8+CD57+ T cells (not recorded which) from PBMCs. The chain couples TRBV20-1 to TRBJ2-7, with D uncertain. CDR3 sequence: CSADDWSYEQYF. CDR3 nucleotides: TGCAGTGCAGACGACTGGAGCTACGAGCAGTACTTC.